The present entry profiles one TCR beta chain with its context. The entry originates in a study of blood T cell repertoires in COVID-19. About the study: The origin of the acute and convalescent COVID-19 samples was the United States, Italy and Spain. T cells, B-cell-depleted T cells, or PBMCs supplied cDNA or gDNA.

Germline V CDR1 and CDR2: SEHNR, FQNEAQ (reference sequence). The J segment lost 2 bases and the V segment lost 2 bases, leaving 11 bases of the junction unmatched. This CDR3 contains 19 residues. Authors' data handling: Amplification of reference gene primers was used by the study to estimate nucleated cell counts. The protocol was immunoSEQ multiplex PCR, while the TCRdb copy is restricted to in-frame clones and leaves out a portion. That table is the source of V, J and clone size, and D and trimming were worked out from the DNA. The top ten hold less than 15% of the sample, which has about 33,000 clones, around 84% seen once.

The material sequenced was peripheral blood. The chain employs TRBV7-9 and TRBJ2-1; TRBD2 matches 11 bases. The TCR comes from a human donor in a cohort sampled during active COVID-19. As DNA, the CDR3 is TGTGCCAGCAGCTTACGTTGGCTAGCGGGGGGCTATACCTACAATGAGCAGTTCTTC. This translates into CASSLRWLAGGYTYNEQFF.